This TCR beta chain was sequenced during a study of blood T cells in healthy people across ages. Primers used in a second PCR of about 7 to 11 cycles were a sample-barcoded 5' primer and a J-beta primer mix. Using its own MiXCR run on the 5' RACE reads, TCRdb lists one record per CDR3 protein. The repertoire includes over a million distinct CDR3 sequences, less than 45% of them detected once, and over 3.5% sits in the top ten. Donors ranged from roughly 6 to 90 years old and were healthy Caucasians in Russia. This CDR3 region has 18 residues. J was trimmed by 5 bases and V by 0 bases; bases with no gene match: 10. Germline V gives CDR1 SGHAT, CDR2 FQDESV (reference sequence). Details on this clonotype: What it recognizes is unknown.

Study results and limitations: Strong correlation was found linking TCR beta diversity to naive T cell percentage. Older age went with lower TCR beta diversity per million T cells, in a roughly linear way.

The specimen was blood. The chain uses TRBV11-1 and TRBJ2-1; TRBD2 matches at 10 bases. This sequence was found in a woman aged 18-35 years in good health. DNA of the CDR3: TGTGCCAGCAGCTTAGCTTACACATTAGCGGGAGGAGACAATGAGCAGTTCTTC. As protein: CASSLAYTLAGGDNEQFF. The full variable domain, completed using reference TRBV11-1 and TRBJ2-1, is EAEVAQSPRYKITEKSQAVAFWCDPISGHATLYWYRQILGQGPELLVQFQDESVVDDSQLPKDRFSAERLKGVDSTLKIQPAELGDSAMYLCASSLAYTLAGGDNEQFFGPGTRLTVL.